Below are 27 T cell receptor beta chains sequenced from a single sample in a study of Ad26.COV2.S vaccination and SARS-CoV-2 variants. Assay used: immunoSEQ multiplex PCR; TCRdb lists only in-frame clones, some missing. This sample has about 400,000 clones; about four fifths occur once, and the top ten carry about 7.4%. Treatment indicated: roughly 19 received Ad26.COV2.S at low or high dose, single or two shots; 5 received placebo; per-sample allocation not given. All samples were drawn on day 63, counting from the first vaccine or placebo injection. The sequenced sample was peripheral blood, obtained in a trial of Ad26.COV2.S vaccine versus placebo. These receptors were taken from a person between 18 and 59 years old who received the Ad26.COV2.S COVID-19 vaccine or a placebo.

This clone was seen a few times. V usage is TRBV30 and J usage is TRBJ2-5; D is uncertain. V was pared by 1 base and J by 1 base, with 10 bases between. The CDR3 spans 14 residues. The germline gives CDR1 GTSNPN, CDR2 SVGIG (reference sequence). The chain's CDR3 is CAWSGTDFQETQYF. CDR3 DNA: TGTGCCTGGAGTGGTACAGATTTCCAAGAGACCCAGTACTTC.

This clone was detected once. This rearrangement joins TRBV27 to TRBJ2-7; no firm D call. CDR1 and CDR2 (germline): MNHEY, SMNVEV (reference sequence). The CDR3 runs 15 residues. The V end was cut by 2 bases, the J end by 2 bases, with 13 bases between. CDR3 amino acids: CASSLKAGPTYEQYF. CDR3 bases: TGTGCCAGCAGTTTAAAGGCAGGACCCACCTACGAGCAGTACTTC.

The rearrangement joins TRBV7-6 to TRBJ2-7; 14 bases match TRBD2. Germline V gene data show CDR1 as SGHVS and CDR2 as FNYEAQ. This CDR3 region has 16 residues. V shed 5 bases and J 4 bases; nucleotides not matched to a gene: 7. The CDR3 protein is CASSPGLAGEGYEQYF. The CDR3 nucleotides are TGTGCCAGCAGCCCGGGACTAGCGGGAGAAGGGTACGAGCAGTACTTC.

The CDR3 nucleotides read TGTGCCAGCAGCATACAGGGATGTGGCAATCAGCCCCAGCATTTT. It codes for CASSIQGCGNQPQHF. This rearrangement joins TRBV21-1 to TRBJ1-5; the table names TRBD1, a call not compared with the DNA. TRBV21-1 is a listed pseudogene. This CDR3 has 15 amino acids.

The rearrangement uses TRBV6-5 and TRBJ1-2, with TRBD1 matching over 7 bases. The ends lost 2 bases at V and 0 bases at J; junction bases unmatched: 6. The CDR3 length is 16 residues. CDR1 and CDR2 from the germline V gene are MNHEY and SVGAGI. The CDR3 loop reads CASSYPLDRTNYGYTF. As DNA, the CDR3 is TGTGCCAGCAGTTACCCGTTGGACAGGACTAACTATGGCTACACCTTC.

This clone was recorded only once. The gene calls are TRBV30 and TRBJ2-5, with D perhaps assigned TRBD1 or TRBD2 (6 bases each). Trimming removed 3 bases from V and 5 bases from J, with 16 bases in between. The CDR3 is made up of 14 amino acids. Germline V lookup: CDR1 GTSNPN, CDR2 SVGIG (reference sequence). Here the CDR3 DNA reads TGTGCCTGGAGGTCTTCGGGGGCAGGTGAGACCCAGTACTTC. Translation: CAWRSSGAGETQYF.

The CDR3 reads CASSIGGSSGGYTF. DNA of the CDR3: TGTGCCAGTAGTATTGGAGGGAGCTCTGGAGGCTACACCTTC. The gene calls are TRBV19 and TRBJ1-2, with unresolved D. The V end lost 3 bases, the J end lost 8 bases, and 16 bases lay between the germline ends. CDR1 and CDR2 (germline): LNHDA, SQIVND (reference sequence). This CDR3 contains 14 residues.

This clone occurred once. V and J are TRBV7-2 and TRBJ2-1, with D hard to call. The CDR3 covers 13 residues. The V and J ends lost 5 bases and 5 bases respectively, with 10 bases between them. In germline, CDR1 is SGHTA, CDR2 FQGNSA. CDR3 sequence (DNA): TGTGCCAGCAGCACCAGAACAGACAATGAGCAGTTCTTC. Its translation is CASSTRTDNEQFF.

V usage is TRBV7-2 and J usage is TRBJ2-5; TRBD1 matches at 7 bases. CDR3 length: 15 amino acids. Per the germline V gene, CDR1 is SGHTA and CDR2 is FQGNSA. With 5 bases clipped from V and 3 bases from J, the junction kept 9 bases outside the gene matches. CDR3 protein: CASSRVGQVKETQYF. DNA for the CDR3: TGTGCCAGCAGCCGTGTCGGACAGGTTAAAGAGACCCAGTACTTC.

CDR3 DNA sequence: TGTGCCAGCGGGTCGGCGGGACAAGGAGTATATGAGCAGTTCTTC. Translating it yields CASGSAGQGVYEQFF. This sequence joins TRBV6-5 and TRBJ2-1, with D perhaps assigned TRBD1 or TRBD2 (6 bases each). V shed 8 bases and J shed 8 bases, with 22 bases lying between them. The CDR3 length is 15 residues. Germline V gene lookup returns CDR1 MNHEY and CDR2 SVGAGI.

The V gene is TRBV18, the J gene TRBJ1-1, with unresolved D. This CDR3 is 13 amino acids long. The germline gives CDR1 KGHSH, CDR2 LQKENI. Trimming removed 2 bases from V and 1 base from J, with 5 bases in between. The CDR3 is CASSPSGNTEAFF. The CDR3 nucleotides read TGTGCCAGCTCACCATCGGGGAACACTGAAGCTTTCTTT.

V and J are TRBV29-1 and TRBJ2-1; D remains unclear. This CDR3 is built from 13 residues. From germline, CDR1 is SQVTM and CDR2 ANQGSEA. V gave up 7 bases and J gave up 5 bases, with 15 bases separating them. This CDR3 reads CSGISAFHNEQFF. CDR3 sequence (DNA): TGCAGCGGGATCTCAGCCTTTCACAATGAGCAGTTCTTC.

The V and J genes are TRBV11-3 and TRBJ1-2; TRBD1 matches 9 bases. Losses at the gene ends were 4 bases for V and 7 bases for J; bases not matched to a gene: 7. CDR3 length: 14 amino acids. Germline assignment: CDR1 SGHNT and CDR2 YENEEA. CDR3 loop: CASSSGDRAGGYTF. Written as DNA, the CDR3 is TGTGCCAGCAGCTCAGGGGACAGGGCTGGTGGCTACACCTTC. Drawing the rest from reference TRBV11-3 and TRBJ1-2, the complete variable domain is EAGVVQSPRYKIIEKKQPVAFWCNPISGHNTLYWYLQNLGQGPELLIRYENEEAVDDSQLPKDRFSAERLKGVDSTLKIQPAELGDSAVYLCASSSGDRAGGYTFGSGTRLTVV.

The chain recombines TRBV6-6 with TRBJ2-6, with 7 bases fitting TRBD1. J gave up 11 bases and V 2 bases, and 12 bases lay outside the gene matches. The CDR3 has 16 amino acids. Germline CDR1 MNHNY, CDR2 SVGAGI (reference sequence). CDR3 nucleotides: TGTGCCAGCAGTTACCCATATAGGGACAGCTCCTACGTCCTGACTTTC. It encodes CASSYPYRDSSYVLTF.

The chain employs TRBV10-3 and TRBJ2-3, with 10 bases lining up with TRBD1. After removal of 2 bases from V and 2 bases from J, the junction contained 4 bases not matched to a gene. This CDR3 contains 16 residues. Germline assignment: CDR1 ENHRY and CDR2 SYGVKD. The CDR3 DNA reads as TGTGCCATCAGTGAGGGAGGGACAGGGGTCACAGATACGCAGTATTTT. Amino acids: CAISEGGTGVTDTQYF.

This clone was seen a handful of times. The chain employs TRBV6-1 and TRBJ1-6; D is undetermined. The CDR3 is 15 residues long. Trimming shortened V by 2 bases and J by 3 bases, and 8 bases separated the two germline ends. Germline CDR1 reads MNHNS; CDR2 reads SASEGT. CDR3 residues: CASSERPIYNSPLHF. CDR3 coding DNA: TGTGCCAGCAGTGAAAGGCCGATCTATAATTCACCCCTCCACTTT.

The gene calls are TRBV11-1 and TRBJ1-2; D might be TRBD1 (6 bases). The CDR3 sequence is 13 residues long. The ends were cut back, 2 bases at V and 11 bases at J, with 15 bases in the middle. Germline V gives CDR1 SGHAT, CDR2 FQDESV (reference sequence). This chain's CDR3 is CASSLTPRTVYTF. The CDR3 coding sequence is TGTGCCAGCAGCTTAACTCCCCGGACAGTTTACACCTTC. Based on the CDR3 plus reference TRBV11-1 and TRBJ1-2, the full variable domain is EAEVAQSPRYKITEKSQAVAFWCDPISGHATLYWYRQILGQGPELLVQFQDESVVDDSQLPKDRFSAERLKGVDSTLKIQPAELGDSAMYLCASSLTPRTVYTFGSGTRLTVV.

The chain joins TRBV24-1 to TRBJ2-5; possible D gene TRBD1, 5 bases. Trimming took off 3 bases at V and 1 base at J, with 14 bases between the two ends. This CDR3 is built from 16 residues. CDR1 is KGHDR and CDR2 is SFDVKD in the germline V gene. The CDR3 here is CATSDLGARVQETQYF. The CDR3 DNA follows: TGTGCCACCAGTGATCTAGGCGCCAGGGTCCAAGAGACCCAGTACTTC.

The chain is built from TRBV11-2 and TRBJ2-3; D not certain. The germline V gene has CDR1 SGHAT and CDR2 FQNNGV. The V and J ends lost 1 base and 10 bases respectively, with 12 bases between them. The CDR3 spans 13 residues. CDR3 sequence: CASSLGPAKAQYF. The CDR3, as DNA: TGTGCCAGCAGCTTAGGTCCCGCCAAGGCGCAGTATTTT.

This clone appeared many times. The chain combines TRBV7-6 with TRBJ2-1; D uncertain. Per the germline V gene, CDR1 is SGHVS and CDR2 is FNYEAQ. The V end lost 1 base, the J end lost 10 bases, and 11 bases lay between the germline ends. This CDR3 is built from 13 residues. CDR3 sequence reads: CASSLVLLGEQFF. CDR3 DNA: TGTGCCAGCAGCTTAGTCCTCTTAGGGGAGCAGTTCTTC.

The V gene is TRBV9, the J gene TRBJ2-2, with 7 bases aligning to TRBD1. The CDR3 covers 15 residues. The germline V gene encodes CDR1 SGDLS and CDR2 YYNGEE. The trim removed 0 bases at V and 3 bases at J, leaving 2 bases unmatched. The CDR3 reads CASSVVGGHTGELFF. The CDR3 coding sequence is TGTGCCAGCAGCGTAGTAGGGGGCCACACCGGGGAGCTGTTTTTT.

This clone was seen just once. The CDR3 coding sequence is TGTGCCAGTAGTGGCGGGCTAGCGGGGTCCTACAATGAGCAGTTCTTC. Translation: CASSGGLAGSYNEQFF. The chain combines TRBV19 with TRBJ2-1, with 9 bases fitting TRBD2. The CDR3 runs to 16 residues. V lost 5 bases to trimming and J lost 1 base; unmatched junction nucleotides: 6. The V gene's germline CDR1 is LNHDA and CDR2 SQIVND (reference sequence). Looking up the rest from reference TRBV19 and TRBJ2-1 gives the full variable domain: DGGITQSPKYLFRKEGQNVTLSCEQNLNHDAMYWYRQDPGQGLRLIYYSQIVNDFQKGDIAEGYSVSREKKESFPLTVTSAQKNPTAFYLCASSGGLAGSYNEQFFGPGTRLTVL.

The CDR3 DNA follows: TGTGCCATCTTGCCTAGCGGGGGAAACGAGCAGTACTTC. As protein: CAILPSGGNEQYF. The J gene is TRBJ2-7, the V gene TRBV10-3, with 10 positions matching TRBD2. Looked up from germline, CDR1 is ENHRY and CDR2 is SYGVKD. Unmatched junction bases numbered 6, after V lost 8 bases and J lost 5 bases. This CDR3 contains 13 residues.

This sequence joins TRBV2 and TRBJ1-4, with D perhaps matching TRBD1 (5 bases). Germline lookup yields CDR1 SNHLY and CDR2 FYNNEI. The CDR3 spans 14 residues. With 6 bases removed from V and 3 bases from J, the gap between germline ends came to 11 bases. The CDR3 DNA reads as TGTGCCAGCAGGGCCCAGGGATCTAATGAAAAACTGTTTTTT. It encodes CASRAQGSNEKLFF.

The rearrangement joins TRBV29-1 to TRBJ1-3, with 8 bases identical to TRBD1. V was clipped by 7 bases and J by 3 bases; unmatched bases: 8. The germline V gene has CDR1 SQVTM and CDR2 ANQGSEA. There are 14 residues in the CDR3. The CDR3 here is CSAETGTGGNTIYF. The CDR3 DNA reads TGCAGCGCCGAGACAGGGACAGGTGGAAACACCATATATTTT.

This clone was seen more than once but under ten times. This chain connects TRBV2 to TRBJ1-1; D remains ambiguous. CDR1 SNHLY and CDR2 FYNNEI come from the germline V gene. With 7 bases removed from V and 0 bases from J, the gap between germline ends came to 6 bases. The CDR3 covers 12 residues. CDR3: CASNRMNTEAFF. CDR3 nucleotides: TGTGCCAGCAACAGAATGAACACTGAAGCTTTCTTT.

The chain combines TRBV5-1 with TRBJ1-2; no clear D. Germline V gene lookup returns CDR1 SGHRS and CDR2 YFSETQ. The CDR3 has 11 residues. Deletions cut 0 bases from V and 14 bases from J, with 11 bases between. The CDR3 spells CASSLASVQTF. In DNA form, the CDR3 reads TGCGCCAGCAGCTTGGCATCCGTCCAAACCTTC.